This T cell receptor (beta chain) was captured by sequencing in a study of regulatory T cells in long-lasting Graves disease. Study outcomes and limitations: Persistent disease favored TRBV28, TRBJ1-2 and TRBJ2-5.

As regards this clonotype: Its antigen is undetermined.

Building of the TCR beta libraries involved iRepertoire HTBI primers and Arm-PCR of CDR3 regions. TCRdb used MiXCR to reprocess the multiplex PCR reads, holding one entry per CDR3 protein. The sample yields more than 650,000 distinct CDR3 sequences, around 30% seen once. The V end was cut by 2 bases, the J end by 3 bases, with 13 bases between. This CDR3 contains 15 residues. The germline V gene has CDR1 MNHEY and CDR2 SVGAGI. Time point: persistent/refractory GD, antithyroid drugs over 5 years with positive TRAb. Extracted RNA from PBMCs served as the source of the TCR library. The authors diagnosed Graves' disease using American Thyroid Association guidelines. An endocrinology unit in Xi'an, China, supplied the patients.

The specimen comprised peripheral blood mononuclear cells (PBMCs), sampled when the disease was refractory, from a patient treated with antithyroid drugs. The rearrangement uses TRBV6-5 and TRBJ1-2; TRBD1 might be the D (5 bases). The TCR was taken from a female donor with Graves disease. The CDR3 reads CASSYEGRLDYGYTF. CDR3 nucleotides: TGTGCCAGCAGTTACGAGGGGCGGTTGGACTATGGCTACACCTTC.